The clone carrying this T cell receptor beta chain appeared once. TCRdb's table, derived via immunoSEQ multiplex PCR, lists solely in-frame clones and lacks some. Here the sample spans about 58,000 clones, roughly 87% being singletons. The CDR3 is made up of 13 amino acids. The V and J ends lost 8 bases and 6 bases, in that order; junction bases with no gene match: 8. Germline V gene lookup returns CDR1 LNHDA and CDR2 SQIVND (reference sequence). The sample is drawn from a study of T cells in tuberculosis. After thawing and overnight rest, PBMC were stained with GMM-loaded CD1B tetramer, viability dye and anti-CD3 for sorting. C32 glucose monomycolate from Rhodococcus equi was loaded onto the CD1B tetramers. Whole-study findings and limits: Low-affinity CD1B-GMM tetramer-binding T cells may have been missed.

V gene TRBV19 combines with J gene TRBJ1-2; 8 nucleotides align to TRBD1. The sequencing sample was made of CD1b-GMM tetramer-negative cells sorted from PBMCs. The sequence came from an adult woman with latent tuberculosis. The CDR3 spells CASWTGTIDGYTF. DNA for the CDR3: TGTGCCAGTTGGACAGGGACCATAGATGGCTACACCTTC.